A selection of T cell receptor beta chains follows, all from one sample in a study of glioma-infiltrating T cells after dendritic cell vaccination. Sequencing was performed with immunoSEQ multiplex PCR; in TCRdb, only in-frame clones are kept and a portion is missing. Of 90,000 to 95,000 clones listed, 81% are singletons. The specimen was blood, collected after dendritic cell vaccination. The source is a human donor with glioblastoma. CDR3s include the opening cysteine and the closing phenylalanine or tryptophan. D genes are given only for firm matches. Clone sizes are given selectively: once, few, many, or a class where the clone is expanded.

cdr3_aa: CASSAPKVEGLAGGPLDTQYF
cdr3_nt: TGTGCCAGCAGCGCCCCGAAAGTGGAGGGACTAGCGGGAGGGCCGCTAGATACGCAGTATTTT
v_call: TRBV9
d_call: TRBD2
j_call: TRBJ2-3
clone_size: once

cdr3_aa: CASSPELLAGRAFSLHNEQFF
cdr3_nt: TGTGCCAGCTCACCCGAACTCCTAGCGGGGAGGGCCTTTTCACTACACAATGAGCAGTTCTTC
v_call: TRBV18
d_call: TRBD2
j_call: TRBJ2-1
clone_size: -

cdr3_aa: CASSLRQGIEKLFF
cdr3_nt: TGTGCCAGCAGCTTAAGACAGGGGATTGAAAAACTGTTTTTT
v_call: TRBV7-9
d_call: TRBD1
j_call: TRBJ1-4
clone_size: -

cdr3_aa: CASSRGTDTQYF
cdr3_nt: TGTGCCAGCAGTCGGGGCACAGATACGCAGTATTTT
v_call: TRBV6-1
d_call: -
j_call: TRBJ2-3
clone_size: -

cdr3_aa: CASSPGGEQFF
cdr3_nt: TGCGCCAGCAGTCCTGGGGGGGAGCAGTTCTTC
v_call: TRBV5-1
d_call: -
j_call: TRBJ2-1
clone_size: -

cdr3_aa: CASSDGPGQGKGNEQFF
cdr3_nt: TGTGCCAGCAGTGATGGCCCCGGGCAGGGCAAGGGCAATGAGCAGTTCTTC
v_call: TRBV25-1
d_call: -
j_call: TRBJ2-1
clone_size: -

cdr3_aa: CASSVGRASGRGDSYNEQFF
cdr3_nt: TGTGCCAGCAGTGTGGGGAGGGCTAGCGGGAGGGGGGACTCCTACAATGAGCAGTTCTTC
v_call: TRBV28
d_call: TRBD2
j_call: TRBJ2-1
clone_size: -

cdr3_aa: CASSPKGEGGNQPQHF
cdr3_nt: TGTGCCAGTAGTCCGAAAGGGGAAGGGGGCAATCAGCCCCAGCATTTT
v_call: TRBV19
d_call: -
j_call: TRBJ1-5
clone_size: -

cdr3_aa: CASRLPGGNSPLHF
cdr3_nt: TGTGCCAGCAGATTACCAGGGGGCAATTCACCCCTCCACTTT
v_call: TRBV9
d_call: TRBD1
j_call: TRBJ1-6
clone_size: -

cdr3_aa: CASSLSQTSLFVGELFF
cdr3_nt: TGTGCCAGCAGTTTATCCCAAACTAGCCTATTTGTCGGGGAGCTGTTTTTT
v_call: TRBV27
d_call: -
j_call: TRBJ2-2
clone_size: -

cdr3_aa: CAISESGETEAFF
cdr3_nt: TGTGCCATCAGTGAGTCTGGGGAGACTGAAGCTTTCTTT
v_call: TRBV10-3
d_call: -
j_call: TRBJ1-1
clone_size: few

cdr3_aa: CASSPEPQVNYGYTF
cdr3_nt: TGTGCCAGCTCACCAGAACCCCAGGTTAACTATGGCTACACCTTC
v_call: TRBV18
d_call: -
j_call: TRBJ1-2
clone_size: few

cdr3_aa: CASSSEETGITEAFF
cdr3_nt: TGTGCCAGCAGTTCAGAGGAGACGGGGATAACTGAAGCTTTCTTT
v_call: TRBV27
d_call: -
j_call: TRBJ1-1
clone_size: -

cdr3_aa: CASRDRVHSGANVLTF
cdr3_nt: TGTGCCAGCAGAGACAGGGTTCACTCTGGGGCCAACGTCCTGACTTTC
v_call: TRBV7-3
d_call: TRBD1
j_call: TRBJ2-6
clone_size: -

cdr3_aa: CSVKQDSYNSPLHF
cdr3_nt: TGCAGCGTTAAACAGGACTCCTATAATTCACCCCTCCACTTT
v_call: TRBV29-1
d_call: -
j_call: TRBJ1-6
clone_size: -

cdr3_aa: CATGGGRALEKLFF
cdr3_nt: TGTGCCACCGGCGGGGGACGGGCGTTAGAAAAACTGTTTTTT
v_call: TRBV19
d_call: -
j_call: TRBJ1-4
clone_size: few

cdr3_aa: CATSRPNLLRDRTPHGYTF
cdr3_nt: TGTGCCACCAGCAGACCAAACCTTCTCCGGGACAGGACCCCCCACGGCTACACCTTC
v_call: TRBV15
d_call: TRBD1
j_call: TRBJ1-2
clone_size: -

cdr3_aa: CASSLSSYNEQFF
cdr3_nt: TGTGCCAGCAGCTTAAGTAGCTACAATGAGCAGTTCTTC
v_call: TRBV7-8
d_call: -
j_call: TRBJ2-1
clone_size: -

cdr3_aa: CASSAGEDTQYF
cdr3_nt: TGCGCCAGCAGCGCGGGAGAAGATACGCAGTATTTT
v_call: TRBV5-1
d_call: TRBD2
j_call: TRBJ2-3
clone_size: -

cdr3_aa: CASSLRTGVGTDTQYF
cdr3_nt: TGTGCCAGCAGCTTAAGAACAGGAGTGGGGACAGATACGCAGTATTTT
v_call: TRBV7-9
d_call: -
j_call: TRBJ2-3
clone_size: once

cdr3_aa: CASSSPTSGSPDTQYF
cdr3_nt: TGTGCCAGCAGCAGTCCGACTAGCGGGAGTCCGGATACGCAGTATTTT
v_call: TRBV12-1
d_call: -
j_call: TRBJ2-3
clone_size: few

cdr3_aa: CASSPAISGGAREQYF
cdr3_nt: TGTGCCAGCTCACCGGCAATCAGCGGGGGGGCGAGAGAGCAGTACTTC
v_call: TRBV18
d_call: TRBD2
j_call: TRBJ2-7
clone_size: -

cdr3_aa: CASSRGGAGDTQYF
cdr3_nt: TGTGCCAGCAGTCGCGGGGGGGCGGGAGATACGCAGTATTTT
v_call: TRBV27
d_call: TRBD2
j_call: TRBJ2-3
clone_size: -

cdr3_aa: CASTDRAENGYTF
cdr3_nt: TGTGCCAGCACGGACAGGGCTGAGAATGGCTACACCTTC
v_call: TRBV25-1
d_call: TRBD1
j_call: TRBJ1-2
clone_size: -

cdr3_aa: CASSTGTGIKQYF
cdr3_nt: TGTGCCAGCAGTACCGGGACAGGGATCAAGCAGTACTTC
v_call: TRBV6-5
d_call: TRBD1
j_call: TRBJ2-7
clone_size: -

cdr3_aa: CASSYAGQGNEKLFF
cdr3_nt: TGTGCCAGCAGTTACGCGGGACAGGGTAATGAAAAACTGTTTTTT
v_call: TRBV6-5
d_call: TRBD1
j_call: TRBJ1-4
clone_size: -

cdr3_aa: CASSQRGGPNEQFF
cdr3_nt: TGTGCCAGTAGCCAGCGGGGGGGCCCCAATGAGCAGTTCTTC
v_call: TRBV19
d_call: TRBD2
j_call: TRBJ2-1
clone_size: -

cdr3_aa: CASDSGRATGELFF
cdr3_nt: TGTGCCAGCGATAGCGGGAGGGCCACCGGGGAGCTGTTTTTT
v_call: TRBV6-1
d_call: TRBD2
j_call: TRBJ2-2
clone_size: -

cdr3_aa: CASSVEAGGLAGETQYF
cdr3_nt: TGTGCCAGCAGCGTAGAGGCGGGGGGACTAGCAGGAGAGACCCAGTACTTC
v_call: TRBV9
d_call: TRBD2
j_call: TRBJ2-5
clone_size: -

cdr3_aa: CASSLDGQQGNTIYF
cdr3_nt: TGCGCCAGCAGCTTGGATGGACAGCAGGGAAACACCATATATTTT
v_call: TRBV5-1
d_call: -
j_call: TRBJ1-3
clone_size: few

cdr3_aa: CASSVGQRREAFF
cdr3_nt: TGTGCCAGCAGCGTGGGTCAGCGAAGGGAAGCTTTCTTT
v_call: TRBV11-1
d_call: -
j_call: TRBJ1-1
clone_size: -

cdr3_aa: CASSTGQGRSSPLHF
cdr3_nt: TGTGCCAGCTCGACGGGACAGGGTAGGAGTTCACCCCTCCACTTT
v_call: TRBV18
d_call: TRBD1
j_call: TRBJ1-6
clone_size: -

cdr3_aa: CASSPSTAHEKLFF
cdr3_nt: TGTGCCAGCAGTCCCTCGACAGCCCATGAAAAACTGTTTTTT
v_call: TRBV25-1
d_call: -
j_call: TRBJ1-4
clone_size: -

cdr3_aa: CASSSSDTEAFF
cdr3_nt: TGTGCCAGCAGCTCCTCGGACACTGAAGCTTTCTTT
v_call: TRBV13
d_call: -
j_call: TRBJ1-1
clone_size: -

cdr3_aa: CSVELAGVNNEQFF
cdr3_nt: TGCAGCGTTGAACTAGCGGGAGTAAATAATGAGCAGTTCTTC
v_call: TRBV29-1
d_call: TRBD2
j_call: TRBJ2-1
clone_size: -

cdr3_aa: CASSVGRGTDTQYF
cdr3_nt: TGTGCCAGCAGCGTAGGTAGAGGCACAGATACGCAGTATTTT
v_call: TRBV9
d_call: -
j_call: TRBJ2-3
clone_size: -

cdr3_aa: CASSLRLSETGPVYEQFF
cdr3_nt: TGTGCCAGCAGCTTAAGATTGTCCGAAACAGGGCCGGTGTATGAGCAGTTCTTC
v_call: TRBV7-8
d_call: -
j_call: TRBJ2-1
clone_size: -

cdr3_aa: CASIIGSSTGSDTQYF
cdr3_nt: TGCGCCAGCATTATTGGGAGCTCCACTGGCTCAGATACGCAGTATTTT
v_call: TRBV5-1
d_call: -
j_call: TRBJ2-3
clone_size: -

cdr3_aa: CASLRSNTGELFF
cdr3_nt: TGTGCCAGCTTACGGTCGAACACCGGGGAGCTGTTTTTT
v_call: TRBV27
d_call: -
j_call: TRBJ2-2
clone_size: -

cdr3_aa: CASSLRPRNDEQYF
cdr3_nt: TGCGCCAGCAGCTTGAGACCGAGGAACGACGAGCAGTACTTC
v_call: TRBV5-1
d_call: -
j_call: TRBJ2-7
clone_size: -

cdr3_aa: CASSQELFGELFF
cdr3_nt: TGCGCCAGCAGCCAAGAACTATTCGGGGAGCTGTTTTTT
v_call: TRBV4-1
d_call: -
j_call: TRBJ2-2
clone_size: -

cdr3_aa: CASRKGQGTTNEKLFF
cdr3_nt: TGTGCCAGTAGAAAAGGACAGGGCACAACTAATGAAAAACTGTTTTTT
v_call: TRBV19
d_call: TRBD1
j_call: TRBJ1-4
clone_size: -

cdr3_aa: CASKNRGRSGYTF
cdr3_nt: TGTGCCAGTAAGAACAGGGGGCGGTCTGGCTACACCTTC
v_call: TRBV19
d_call: TRBD1
j_call: TRBJ1-2
clone_size: -

cdr3_aa: CASSLTGDSYEQYF
cdr3_nt: TGTGCCAGCAGCCTGACAGGGGACTCCTACGAGCAGTACTTC
v_call: TRBV7-7
d_call: TRBD1
j_call: TRBJ2-7
clone_size: -

cdr3_aa: CASRSSLVEPRGELFF
cdr3_nt: TGCGCCAGCAGATCCTCACTGGTGGAGCCTCGTGGGGAGCTGTTTTTT
v_call: TRBV4-1
d_call: -
j_call: TRBJ2-2
clone_size: -

cdr3_aa: CASSLVSSRMNTEAFF
cdr3_nt: TGTGCCAGCAGCTTAGTAAGTAGTAGAATGAACACTGAAGCTTTCTTT
v_call: TRBV7-8
d_call: -
j_call: TRBJ1-1
clone_size: -

cdr3_aa: CAGQPFMNTEAFF
cdr3_nt: TGTGCCGGACAGCCCTTCATGAACACTGAAGCTTTCTTT
v_call: TRBV6-6
d_call: -
j_call: TRBJ1-1
clone_size: -

cdr3_aa: CASSPQGQGGGYTF
cdr3_nt: TGTGCCAGCTCACCTCAGGGACAGGGTGGTGGCTACACCTTC
v_call: TRBV18
d_call: TRBD1
j_call: TRBJ1-2
clone_size: -

cdr3_aa: CASYQGREDGYTF
cdr3_nt: TGTGCCAGCTATCAGGGGCGAGAGGATGGCTACACCTTC
v_call: TRBV21-1
d_call: -
j_call: TRBJ1-2
clone_size: -

cdr3_aa: CASSSSGAGSYEQYF
cdr3_nt: TGTGCCAGCAGTTCCTCGGGAGCAGGCTCCTACGAGCAGTACTTC
v_call: TRBV27
d_call: -
j_call: TRBJ2-7
clone_size: -

cdr3_aa: CASSDGDRETGELFF
cdr3_nt: TGCGCCAGCAGTGATGGGGACAGGGAAACCGGGGAGCTGTTTTTT
v_call: TRBV10-1
d_call: TRBD1
j_call: TRBJ2-2
clone_size: -

cdr3_aa: CASSIGGLQETQYF
cdr3_nt: TGTGCCAGTAGTATTGGGGGACTCCAAGAGACCCAGTACTTC
v_call: TRBV19
d_call: -
j_call: TRBJ2-5
clone_size: -

cdr3_aa: CASRDRNSGGYTF
cdr3_nt: TGTGCCAGCAGGGACAGGAATTCTGGAGGCTACACCTTC
v_call: TRBV2
d_call: TRBD1
j_call: TRBJ1-2
clone_size: -

cdr3_aa: CASRDHRGRETQYF
cdr3_nt: TGTGCCAGCAGGGATCACAGGGGGCGAGAGACCCAGTACTTC
v_call: TRBV6-1
d_call: TRBD1
j_call: TRBJ2-5
clone_size: few

cdr3_aa: CASSLYPPGSGRVLTGELFF
cdr3_nt: TGTGCCAGCAGTCTCTACCCTCCGGGTAGCGGGAGGGTCCTCACCGGGGAGCTGTTTTTT
v_call: TRBV27
d_call: TRBD2
j_call: TRBJ2-2
clone_size: -